These 28 T cell receptor beta chains came from one sample sequenced in a study of T cells in Graves' hyperthyroidism and ophthalmopathy. Amplified regions were TCR beta CDR3 sequences from RNA transcripts. TCR CDR3 regions were first amplified by RT-PCR with HTBI primers. TCRdb processed the multiplex PCR reads anew with MiXCR; each CDR3 protein has one entry. Here the sample spans around 520,000 distinct CDR3 sequences, around 14% being singletons. Sequenced: blood. The source of these receptors is a woman aged 18-29 years with Graves' hyperthyroidism.

The V gene is TRBV19, the J gene TRBJ1-5, with 9 bases identical to TRBD1. Trimming removed 7 bases from V and 7 bases from J; junction bases left unmatched: 5. CDR1 is LNHDA and CDR2 is SQIVND in the germline V gene (reference sequence). This CDR3 has 13 residues. CDR3 DNA sequence: TGTGCCAGTACCTGGGACAGGGCACAGCCCCAGCATTTT. Its translation is CASTWDRAQPQHF. The full variable domain, completed using reference TRBV19 and TRBJ1-5, is DGGITQSPKYLFRKEGQNVTLSCEQNLNHDAMYWYRQDPGQGLRLIYYSQIVNDFQKGDIAEGYSVSREKKESFPLTVTSAQKNPTAFYLCASTWDRAQPQHFGDGTRLSIL.

This clonotype appeared many times. The chain employs TRBV7-3 and TRBJ2-1, with 16 bases identical to TRBD2. The germline gives CDR1 SGHTA, CDR2 FQGTGA. V shed 5 bases, J shed 6 bases, and the junction held 7 bases outside the gene matches. The CDR3 totals 17 residues. CDR3 protein: CASSLGLAGGPGNEQFF. In DNA form, the CDR3 reads TGTGCCAGCAGCCTGGGACTAGCGGGAGGGCCCGGCAATGAGCAGTTCTTC.

The chain carries TRBV13 and TRBJ2-3; tentatively, D is TRBD1 (6 bases). CDR3 size: 17 residues. V lost 5 bases, J lost 6 bases, and 24 bases lay in between. The germline gives CDR1 PRHDT, CDR2 FYEKMQ (reference sequence). The CDR3 nucleotides read TGTGCCAGCAGCCCACAGTACCCGCAGGGGAAGGGCGATACGCAGTATTTT. This translates into CASSPQYPQGKGDTQYF.

The V gene is TRBV10-1, the J gene TRBJ2-1; D remains unclear. CDR3 length: 13 amino acids. CDR1 is WNHNN, CDR2 SYGVQD, per germline (reference sequence). V shed 6 bases and J shed 8 bases, with 14 bases lying between them. The CDR3 nucleotides read TGCGCCAGCAGGTGGGAAGAGTCACATGAGCAGTTCTTC. This sequence encodes CASRWEESHEQFF.

In this sample, this clonotype turned up many times. This chain connects TRBV12-5 to TRBJ2-2, with TRBD1 as a possible D gene (6 bases). V lost 0 bases, J lost 0 bases, and 8 bases lay in between. This CDR3 has 16 amino acids. The V gene's germline CDR1 is LGHNT and CDR2 FRNRAP. The CDR3 loop reads CASGLVRTANTGELFF. The CDR3 DNA follows: TGTGCTAGTGGTTTGGTAAGGACAGCGAACACCGGGGAGCTGTTTTTT.

V is TRBV2 and J is TRBJ2-3, with 10 nucleotides matching TRBD2. V was pared by 3 bases and J by 2 bases, with 8 bases of the junction left unmatched. Germline V gene sequence: CDR1 SNHLY, CDR2 FYNNEI. This CDR3 spans 17 amino acids. CDR3 sequence (DNA): TGTGCCAGCAGTGATGGCCTAGCGGGAGAAACCACAGATACGCAGTATTTT. Amino acid sequence: CASSDGLAGETTDTQYF.

The rearrangement joins TRBV10-3 to TRBJ2-1; 11 nucleotides match TRBD2. Trimming took 0 bases from V and 5 from J; bases not matched to a gene: 6. This CDR3 is 17 amino acids long. Per germline, CDR1 ENHRY and CDR2 SYGVKD. The CDR3 protein is CAISESGSGRANNEQFF. The CDR3 DNA reads as TGTGCCATCAGTGAGTCGGGTAGCGGGAGGGCCAACAATGAGCAGTTCTTC.

This clonotype was counted ten times or more. This chain joins TRBV18 and TRBJ2-5; possible D gene TRBD1, 6 bases. CDR3 length equals 15 residues. V lost 6 bases to trimming and J lost 5 bases, with 19 bases between them. Germline assignment: CDR1 KGHSH and CDR2 LQKENI. The CDR3 reads CASSPSYRERETQYF. The CDR3 bases are TGTGCCAGCTCGCCATCATACAGGGAAAGGGAGACCCAGTACTTC.

This clonotype has at least ten counts. V is TRBV9 and J is TRBJ2-1; 7 nucleotides match TRBD2. Germline assignment: CDR1 SGDLS and CDR2 YYNGEE. The CDR3 extends over 15 amino acids. The ends lost 0 bases at V and 6 bases at J; junction bases unmatched: 6. The CDR3 coding sequence is TGTGCCAGCAGCGTAGGTAGCGGGTGGGCCAATGAGCAGTTCTTC. Translated, it gives CASSVGSGWANEQFF.

This clonotype was seen many times. The chain is built from TRBV20-1 and TRBJ2-5; the D gene is possibly TRBD2 (6 bases). Trimming pared 0 bases from V and 5 bases from J, leaving 13 bases between. CDR1 and CDR2 (germline): DFQATT, SNEGSKA (reference sequence). CDR3 length: 14 residues. The CDR3 bases are TGCAGTGCTAGAGACCTAGCGATCCAGGAGACCCAGTACTTC. Its protein product is CSARDLAIQETQYF.

CDR3 in DNA: TGTGCCAGCAGTTACTCCCGGGACAGGGTCAGGACTGAAGCTTTCTTT. Protein: CASSYSRDRVRTEAFF. The chain has TRBV6-5 and TRBJ1-1; 9 nucleotides align to TRBD1. Germline V gene lookup returns CDR1 MNHEY and CDR2 SVGAGI. CDR3 length equals 16 residues. The V and J ends lost 0 bases and 5 bases, in that order; junction bases with no gene match: 7.

This clonotype appeared a few times. The V gene is TRBV12-3 or TRBV12-4, the J gene TRBJ1-1; D ambiguous. The CDR3 contains 11 residues. The V end was cut by 6 bases, the J end by 7 bases, with 9 bases between. Here the CDR3 DNA reads TGTGCCAGCAGCAGGATGGTTGAAGCTTTCTTT. Amino acid sequence: CASSRMVEAFF.

This clonotype came up once. Since a much larger clone is just one base distant, this may be a read error. In nucleotides, the CDR3 is TGTGCCAGCAGCCCCCCCCCGGGACACCTCTACGGGCAGTACTTC. Translation gives CASSPPPGHLYGQYF. V gene TRBV6-1 combines with J gene TRBJ2-7, with a weak D call TRBD1 (6 bases). This CDR3 spans 15 amino acids. Looked up from germline, CDR1 is MNHNS and CDR2 is SASEGT.

This rearrangement joins TRBV12-3 or TRBV12-4 to TRBJ2-1; D might be TRBD1 (6 bases). This CDR3 contains 15 residues. V dropped 7 bases and J dropped 0 bases, with 13 bases sitting between them. CDR3 residues: CASNRGGSSYNEQFF. CDR3 sequence (DNA): TGTGCCAGCAACCGAGGGGGAAGCTCCTACAATGAGCAGTTCTTC.

J is TRBJ1-3 and V is TRBV12-3 or TRBV12-4, with D tentatively TRBD1 (6 bases). This CDR3 has 15 amino acids. Trimming removed 6 bases at V and 4 bases at J, with 16 bases between. This CDR3 is CASSPTRGRGNTIYF. CDR3 coding DNA: TGTGCCAGCAGCCCGACACGGGGGCGCGGAAACACCATATATTTT.

At least ten counts were recorded for this clonotype. V is TRBV30 and J is TRBJ1-5, with D tentatively TRBD1 (6 bases). The CDR3 is 15 residues long. The V end lost 2 bases, the J end lost 1 base, and 12 bases lay between the germline ends. Germline CDR1 GTSNPN, CDR2 SVGIG (reference sequence). The CDR3 DNA sequence: TGTGCCTGGAGTCCTATACAGGGAAGCAATCAGCCCCAGCATTTT. Protein product: CAWSPIQGSNQPQHF.

This clonotype was counted ten times or more. This sequence joins TRBV11-2 and TRBJ2-5; 12 bases are a match to TRBD2. The germline CDR1 and CDR2 sequences are SGHAT and FQNNGV. The CDR3 runs 18 residues. The trim removed 3 bases at V and 4 bases at J, leaving 12 bases unmatched. For the CDR3, the DNA is TGTGCCAGCAGCTTTTTGCTAGCGGGAGGGCCAGCGCTAGAGACCCAGTACTTC. Residues: CASSFLLAGGPALETQYF. The full variable domain, rest sourced from reference TRBV11-2 and TRBJ2-5, is EAGVAQSPRYKIIEKRQSVAFWCNPISGHATLYWYQQILGQGPKLLIQFQNNGVVDDSQLPKDRFSAERLKGVDSTLKIQPAKLEDSAVYLCASSFLLAGGPALETQYFGPGTRLLVL.

This clonotype appeared many times. The gene calls are TRBV19 and TRBJ2-1, with D possibly being TRBD2 (6 bases). The CDR3 totals 15 residues. Germline V CDR1 and CDR2: LNHDA, SQIVND (reference sequence). V dropped 5 bases and J dropped 5 bases, with 16 bases sitting between them. Here the CDR3 reads CASSPFPGEDNEQFF. The CDR3 DNA follows: TGTGCCAGTAGTCCCTTCCCGGGAGAGGACAATGAGCAGTTCTTC.

This clonotype showed up many times. This sequence joins TRBV3-1 and TRBJ1-6; 8 nucleotides line up with TRBD1. Trimming removed 4 bases from V and 10 bases from J; junction bases left unmatched: 6. CDR1 is LGHDT, CDR2 YNNKEL, per germline (reference sequence). The CDR3 extends over 14 amino acids. CDR3 coding DNA: TGTGCCAGCAGCCCCGGACAGGGTCGGTCACCCCTCCACTTT. Its translation is CASSPGQGRSPLHF.

In its sample, this clonotype was seen many times. This chain links TRBV20-1 with TRBJ1-5; no definite D call. The CDR3 loop spans 14 amino acids. V lost 1 base to trimming and J lost 1 base, with 8 bases between them. CDR1 is DFQATT and CDR2 is SNEGSKA in the germline V gene (reference sequence). For the CDR3, the DNA is TGCAGTGCTAGAGGGGTTTTGAGCAATCAGCCCCAGCATTTT. Amino acids: CSARGVLSNQPQHF.

The rearrangement links TRBV6-1 to TRBJ2-7; D is uncertain. V was clipped by 10 bases and J by 0 bases, with 7 bases between them. This CDR3 region has 11 residues. From germline, CDR1 is MNHNS and CDR2 SASEGT. CDR3 sequence reads: CATESSYEQYF. In DNA, the CDR3 is TGTGCCACGGAGAGCTCCTACGAGCAGTACTTC.

This clonotype was observed many times. The chain carries TRBV7-2 and TRBJ2-3, with 7 bases aligning to TRBD1. Trimming cost V 5 bases and J 2 bases; bases outside gene matches: 7. Germline loops: CDR1 SGHTA, CDR2 FQGNSA. The CDR3 is 15 residues long. The CDR3 nucleotides are TGTGCCAGCAGCGAGTACGACAGGGACACAGATACGCAGTATTTT. Translating it yields CASSEYDRDTDTQYF. Based on the CDR3 plus reference TRBV7-2 and TRBJ2-3, the full variable domain is GAGVSQSPSNKVTEKGKDVELRCDPISGHTALYWYRQSLGQGLEFLIYFQGNSAPDKSGLPSDRFSAERTGGSVSTLTIQRTQQEDSAVYLCASSEYDRDTDTQYFGPGTRLTVL.

This clonotype was counted at least ten times. The chain has TRBV30 and TRBJ1-1; D call uncertain. CDR1 and CDR2 (germline): GTSNPN, SVGIG (reference sequence). Trimming stripped 0 bases from V and 0 bases from J, with 8 bases between. This CDR3 spans 14 amino acids. The CDR3, as DNA: TGTGCCTGGAGTGTTCTACAGCTGAACACTGAAGCTTTCTTT. Translating it yields CAWSVLQLNTEAFF.

This clonotype was detected a few times. The rearrangement links TRBV7-9 to TRBJ2-1; D uncertain. V was cut by 3 bases and J by 2 bases, with 8 bases left in between. The CDR3 covers 14 residues. Germline V gene data show CDR1 as SEHNR and CDR2 as FQNEAQ (reference sequence). CDR3 region: CASSFLGTYNEQFF. CDR3 nucleotides: TGTGCCAGCAGCTTTTTAGGGACCTACAATGAGCAGTTCTTC. The full variable domain, its missing parts supplied by reference TRBV7-9 and TRBJ2-1, is DTGVSQNPRHKITKRGQNVTFRCDPISEHNRLYWYRQTLGQGPEFLTYFQNEAQLEKSRLLSDRFSAERPKGSFSTLEIQRTEQGDSAMYLCASSFLGTYNEQFFGPGTRLTVL.

In this sample, this clonotype turned up many times. The J gene is TRBJ2-1, the V gene TRBV12-3 or TRBV12-4, with D possibly being TRBD2 (5 bases). The CDR3 covers 16 residues. The V and J ends lost 1 base and 0 bases respectively, with 10 bases between them. The CDR3 is CASSLVASYSYNEQFF. The DNA of the CDR3 is TGTGCCAGCAGTTTAGTAGCGTCTTACTCCTACAATGAGCAGTTCTTC.

V usage is TRBV7-2 and J usage is TRBJ2-7; 7 positions agree with TRBD1. Germline assignment: CDR1 SGHTA and CDR2 FQGNSA. V shed 5 bases and J 7 bases; nucleotides not matched to a gene: 17. CDR3 length: 16 residues. In DNA, the CDR3 is TGTGCCAGCAGCGCCTACACAGGGGCGCGCCAGGGAGAGCAGTACTTC. This sequence encodes CASSAYTGARQGEQYF.

This clonotype came up many times. The chain combines TRBV12-3 or TRBV12-4 with TRBJ2-7, with 16 bases aligning to TRBD2. The CDR3 length is 17 residues. The V and J ends lost 6 bases and 3 bases, in that order; junction bases with no gene match: 8. DNA for the CDR3: TGTGCCAGCAGCGGGACTAGCGGGAGGGAGGGGAGCTACGAGCAGTACTTC. Translated, it gives CASSGTSGREGSYEQYF.

On this clonotype: A single base separates this from a much larger clone, so it may be a read error. The chain joins TRBV30 to TRBJ1-1; D is perhaps TRBD1 (6 bases). The CDR3 is made up of 12 amino acids. Deletions cut 4 bases from V and 7 bases from J, with 13 bases between. CDR1 is GTSNPN and CDR2 is SVGIG in the germline V gene (reference sequence). The CDR3 DNA reads as TGTGCCTGGACAAGGGGACAAATTGAAGCTTTCTTT. Encoded protein: CAWTRGQIEAFF.